These 6 T cell receptor beta chains were sequenced from one sample in a study of blood T cell repertoires in COVID-19. Generated by immunoSEQ multiplex PCR, the TCRdb table keeps only in-frame clones and is missing some. The table lists some 490,000 clones, approximately 90% of them singletons. Input material: PBMCs or T cells enriched from blood (not recorded which). The receptor source for this set is a woman aged 55-75 years who had recovered from COVID-19.

The V and J genes are TRBV10-2 and TRBJ2-4; 11 positions agree with TRBD1. This CDR3 is built from 15 residues. V gave up 0 bases and J gave up 5 bases; unmatched junction bases: 0. Germline CDR1 is WSHSY and CDR2 is SAAADI. The CDR3 nucleotides are TGCGCCAGCAGTGAGTCGGGACAGGGGGAAAACATTCAGTACTTC. It translates to CASSESGQGENIQYF.

The sample holds one count of this clone. The chain joins TRBV2 to TRBJ1-1, with TRBD1 identical over 8 bases. The CDR3 spans 14 residues. Germline V gives CDR1 SNHLY, CDR2 FYNNEI. Trimming at V came to 5 bases and at J to 4 bases, leaving 6 bases not matched to a gene. CDR3 in DNA: TGTGCCAGCAGTTTATCTACAGGGGGCACTGAAGCTTTCTTT. Amino acids: CASSLSTGGTEAFF.

The rearrangement links TRBV9 to TRBJ2-5, with D possibly being TRBD2 (6 bases). The CDR3 totals 15 residues. V lost 0 bases to trimming and J lost 2 bases, with 11 bases between them. Germline CDR1 and CDR2: SGDLS and YYNGEE. The CDR3 DNA follows: TGTGCCAGCAGCGTAGGGGCGGGGATACAAGAGACCCAGTACTTC. Translating gives CASSVGAGIQETQYF.

The V gene is TRBV2, the J gene TRBJ2-5, with D uncertain. With 2 bases removed from V and 4 bases from J, the gap between germline ends came to 8 bases. CDR3 length: 13 residues. The germline V gene has CDR1 SNHLY and CDR2 FYNNEI. CDR3 in amino acids: CASSESWAETQYF. CDR3 coding DNA: TGTGCCAGCAGTGAATCATGGGCAGAGACCCAGTACTTC.

The CDR3 loop is CASSLLTNTGELFF. As DNA, the CDR3 is TGCGCCAGCAGCTTACTTACGAACACCGGGGAGCTGTTTTTT. The chain joins TRBV5-1 to TRBJ2-2; D not resolved. The CDR3 is made up of 14 amino acids. Germline values: CDR1 SGHRS, CDR2 YFSETQ. The ends were cut back, 2 bases at V and 0 bases at J, with 5 bases in the middle.

The V call is TRBV2, the J call TRBJ2-7, with 8 bases that match TRBD1. The CDR3 extends over 15 amino acids. CDR1 is SNHLY, CDR2 FYNNEI, per germline. V shed 2 bases, J shed 1 base, and the junction held 4 bases outside the gene matches. The CDR3 bases are TGTGCCAGCAGTGAAATTCGACAGGGGTCCTACGAGCAGTACTTC. It translates to CASSEIRQGSYEQYF.